The clone carrying this TCR beta chain was picked up many times. The CDR3 sequence is 17 residues long. Trimming removed 0 bases from V and 4 bases from J, with 19 bases in between. CDR1 and CDR2 from the germline V gene are DFQATT and SNEGSKA (reference sequence). The investigators amplified TCR beta CDR3 regions from RNA transcripts. During a first-round RT-PCR of the TCR CDR3, the HTBI primer set was used. TCRdb independently ran MiXCR on the multiplex PCR reads; one entry per CDR3 protein. The table records more than 650,000 distinct CDR3 sequences, around 15% of them present only once. These data originate in a study of T cells in Graves' hyperthyroidism and ophthalmopathy. Looking at the study overall: Peripheral blood sampling occurred at initial diagnosis, before any treatment.

This clonotype was sampled from a woman between 18 and 29 years old with Graves' hyperthyroidism. This chain links TRBV20-1 with TRBJ1-5; D uncertain. Sequenced: blood. The CDR3 nucleotides are TGCAGTGCTAGAGATTATTTTGATCTCGGGGTTAATCAGCCCCAGCATTTT. It codes for CSARDYFDLGVNQPQHF.